This entry lists 27 T cell receptor beta chains sequenced from one sample in a study of neurological immune-mediated disorders. TCRdb analysed the 5' RACE reads with MiXCR anew, one entry per CDR3 protein. This table has 25,000 to 35,000 distinct CDR3 sequences, 4.6% appearing once. The sequencing input was PBMCs. Receptors were obtained from a man between 18 and 35 years old in good health.

This clonotype has a count of ten or more. The chain recombines TRBV20-1 with TRBJ2-1; TRBD2 matches 9 bases. This CDR3 has 17 residues. Trimming removed 4 bases from V and 5 bases from J; junction bases left unmatched: 15. Germline V CDR1 and CDR2: DFQATT, SNEGSKA (reference sequence). CDR3 nucleotides: TGCAGTGCTAATGTAGCGGGGGTGCCCGGGGGCCACAATGAGCAGTTCTTC. It encodes CSANVAGVPGGHNEQFF.

In this sample, this clonotype turned up many times. The V call is TRBV5-1, the J call TRBJ2-1; tentative D call: TRBD2 (6 bases). CDR1 and CDR2 (germline): SGHRS, YFSETQ. With 0 bases removed from V and 3 bases from J, the gap between germline ends came to 10 bases. The CDR3 runs 15 residues. CDR3: CASSLAGENYNEQFF. For the CDR3, the DNA is TGCGCCAGCAGCTTGGCGGGGGAAAACTACAATGAGCAGTTCTTC.

This clonotype was detected ten times or more. The gene calls are TRBV15 and TRBJ2-3, with TRBD2 identical over 16 bases. CDR1 and CDR2 (germline): LNHNV, YYDKDF (reference sequence). The J segment lost 4 bases and the V segment lost 4 bases, leaving 2 bases of the junction unmatched. The CDR3 consists of 16 residues. The CDR3 loop is CATSTGTSGGADTQYF. The CDR3 DNA sequence: TGTGCCACCAGCACCGGGACTAGCGGGGGGGCAGATACGCAGTATTTT. The full variable domain, its missing parts supplied by reference TRBV15 and TRBJ2-3, is DAMVIQNPRYQVTQFGKPVTLSCSQTLNHNVMYWYQQKSSQAPKLLFHYYDKDFNNEADTPDNFQSRRPNTSFCFLDIRSPGLGDTAMYLCATSTGTSGGADTQYFGPGTRLTVL.

J is TRBJ2-4 and V is TRBV4-2, with TRBD1 matching 8 bases. J lost 0 bases, V lost 1 base, and 8 bases had no gene match. CDR1 is LGHNA, CDR2 YNFKEQ, per germline. The CDR3 contains 18 residues. Here the CDR3 DNA reads TGTGCCAGCAGCCAAGGAAGCAGGGGGCGCGGAGCCAAAAACATTCAGTACTTC. Protein sequence: CASSQGSRGRGAKNIQYF.

This clonotype was seen many times. The V and J genes are TRBV5-1 and TRBJ2-3; D is tentatively TRBD1 or TRBD2 (5 bases each). CDR1 is SGHRS and CDR2 is YFSETQ in the germline V gene. Trimming took off 0 bases at V and 4 bases at J, with 12 bases between the two ends. The CDR3 extends over 15 amino acids. CDR3 coding DNA: TGCGCCAGCAGCTTGGAGGGCAGGGAGTCAGATACGCAGTATTTT. Translating gives CASSLEGRESDTQYF.

This clonotype was counted many times. V and J are TRBV2 and TRBJ1-5; perhaps TRBD1 as D (6 bases). This CDR3 comprises 13 residues. The germline CDR1 and CDR2 sequences are SNHLY and FYNNEI. V dropped 11 bases and J dropped 5 bases, with 16 bases sitting between them. CDR3 nucleotides: TGTGCCGAAGGGCAGGGGCGCGATCAGCCCCAGCATTTT. Protein product: CAEGQGRDQPQHF.

This clonotype occurred many times. The chain links TRBV5-1 to TRBJ2-7, with D possibly being TRBD1 or TRBD2 (7 bases each). Germline V gives CDR1 SGHRS, CDR2 YFSETQ. Trimming removed 1 base at V and 6 bases at J, with 11 bases between. CDR3 size: 13 residues. CDR3 region: CASSLTGEGEQYF. The CDR3, as DNA: TGCGCCAGCAGCTTGACAGGGGAGGGCGAGCAGTACTTC.

This clonotype showed up many times. The rearrangement joins TRBV5-1 to TRBJ1-6; D is uncertain. V lost 0 bases to trimming and J lost 5 bases, with 12 bases between them. CDR1 is SGHRS and CDR2 is YFSETQ in the germline V gene. The CDR3 has 16 residues. Here the CDR3 DNA reads TGCGCCAGCAGCTTGGGTTGGCCTGGCGATAATTCACCCCTCCACTTT. It encodes CASSLGWPGDNSPLHF.

This clonotype was counted at least ten times. The genes are TRBV20-1 and TRBJ2-7; D not certain. V lost 6 bases to trimming and J lost 5 bases, with 17 bases between them. CDR1 is DFQATT, CDR2 SNEGSKA, per germline (reference sequence). The CDR3 sequence is 13 residues long. DNA of the CDR3: TGCAGTGCCCCCGATACACCTTTAGACGAGCAGTACTTC. This sequence encodes CSAPDTPLDEQYF.

In this sample, this clonotype turned up many times. The rearrangement joins TRBV20-1 to TRBJ2-7; D could derive from TRBD1 or TRBD2 (6 bases each). The V gene lost 3 bases and the J gene lost 0 bases, with 9 bases spanning the gap. Germline loops: CDR1 DFQATT, CDR2 SNEGSKA (reference sequence). The CDR3 loop spans 13 amino acids. CDR3 in amino acids: CSASGGFSYEQYF. CDR3 nucleotides: TGCAGTGCTAGCGGGGGCTTCTCCTACGAGCAGTACTTC.

This clonotype was counted at least ten times. V usage is TRBV12-5 and J usage is TRBJ2-3; a weak D match, TRBD2 (6 bases). V lost 1 base and J lost 1, with 9 bases in between. The CDR3 covers 15 residues. Germline V CDR1 and CDR2: LGHNT, FRNRAP. The CDR3 protein is CASGLGSGGTDTQYF. The CDR3 DNA reads as TGTGCTAGTGGTTTGGGATCGGGGGGCACAGATACGCAGTATTTT.

This clonotype was picked up many times. The chain recombines TRBV5-4 with TRBJ1-2; 10 bases line up with TRBD1. The V and J ends lost 4 bases and 7 bases, in that order; junction bases with no gene match: 4. CDR3 length: 13 residues. The germline V gene encodes CDR1 SGHNT and CDR2 YYREEE (reference sequence). Written as DNA, the CDR3 is TGTGCCAGCAGCACGGGACAGGGGTTTGGCTACACCTTC. Encoded protein: CASSTGQGFGYTF.

This clonotype was found many times. The chain employs TRBV6-5 and TRBJ2-7; 7 bases line up with TRBD2. The CDR3 consists of 16 residues. The ends lost 0 bases at V and 0 bases at J; junction bases unmatched: 5. Germline lookup yields CDR1 MNHEY and CDR2 SVGAGI. In nucleotides, the CDR3 is TGTGCCAGCAGTTACTCGGGGGGGAAGAGCTCCTACGAGCAGTACTTC. Translation: CASSYSGGKSSYEQYF.

This clonotype was counted at least ten times. V and J are TRBV5-1 and TRBJ1-5; 9 nucleotides align to TRBD1. Germline V CDR1 and CDR2: SGHRS, YFSETQ. V shed 4 bases and J 0 bases; nucleotides not matched to a gene: 5. The CDR3 has 16 residues. The chain's CDR3 is CASSAGTGTSNQPQHF. The CDR3 DNA follows: TGCGCCAGCAGCGCCGGGACAGGGACTAGCAATCAGCCCCAGCATTTT.

This clonotype occurred many times. This rearrangement joins TRBV20-1 to TRBJ2-5; possibly TRBD2 for D (6 bases). CDR1 is DFQATT and CDR2 is SNEGSKA in the germline V gene (reference sequence). Between the trimmed V and J ends, which lost 7 bases and 0 bases, there was a span of 12 bases. The CDR3 is 13 residues long. This chain's CDR3 is CSVIADNQETQYF. The CDR3 nucleotides are TGCAGTGTAATAGCGGACAACCAAGAGACCCAGTACTTC.

This clonotype has ten or more counts. The J gene is TRBJ1-1, the V gene TRBV20-1; D remains ambiguous. The CDR3 spans 14 residues. Germline CDR1 DFQATT, CDR2 SNEGSKA (reference sequence). Trimming shortened V by 5 bases and J by 1 base, and 14 bases separated the two germline ends. CDR3 sequence: CSAPQATKNTEAFF. In DNA form, the CDR3 reads TGCAGTGCTCCGCAGGCGACTAAGAACACTGAAGCTTTCTTT.

This clonotype has at least ten counts. This sequence joins TRBV6-6 and TRBJ1-1; TRBD1 is a possible D gene (6 bases). CDR1 and CDR2 from the germline V gene are MNHNY and SVGAGI (reference sequence). The V and J ends lost 7 bases and 0 bases respectively, with 18 bases between them. The CDR3 runs 16 residues. The CDR3 loop is CASTHEGGGMNTEAFF. In DNA, the CDR3 is TGTGCCAGCACTCACGAAGGGGGGGGAATGAACACTGAAGCTTTCTTT.

This clonotype has at least ten counts. CDR3 sequence: CASSKTGVLADTQYF. The CDR3, as DNA: TGCGCCAGCAGCAAGACAGGGGTCCTCGCAGATACGCAGTATTTT. The genes are TRBV5-1 and TRBJ2-3; 8 positions match TRBD1. CDR1 and CDR2 (germline): SGHRS, YFSETQ. There are 15 residues in the CDR3. Germline trimming cut 4 bases from V and 4 bases from J; bases unmatched to any gene: 8.

This clonotype was recorded once. V and J are TRBV19 and TRBJ2-5; 8 bases line up with TRBD1. Germline trimming cut 3 bases from V and 5 bases from J; bases unmatched to any gene: 5. The CDR3 has 14 amino acids. Germline CDR1 and CDR2: LNHDA and SQIVND (reference sequence). The CDR3 region has the DNA TGTGCCAGTAGTATCCCAGGGGGCGGCGAGACCCAGTACTTC. It is translated as CASSIPGGGETQYF. The whole variable domain, remainder taken from reference TRBV19 and TRBJ2-5, is DGGITQSPKYLFRKEGQNVTLSCEQNLNHDAMYWYRQDPGQGLRLIYYSQIVNDFQKGDIAEGYSVSREKKESFPLTVTSAQKNPTAFYLCASSIPGGGETQYFGPGTRLLVL.

This clonotype was seen repeatedly, ten times or more. The chain recombines TRBV5-1 with TRBJ2-5; no clear D. Between the trimmed V and J ends, which lost 4 bases and 5 bases, there was a span of 9 bases. Looked up from germline, CDR1 is SGHRS and CDR2 is YFSETQ. The length of the CDR3 is 12 residues. The CDR3: CASSPPTETQYF. CDR3 in DNA: TGCGCCAGCAGCCCACCTACGGAGACCCAGTACTTC.

Ten or more counts support this clonotype. The chain joins TRBV5-1 to TRBJ2-5, with a weak D call TRBD2 (5 bases). The V gene's germline CDR1 is SGHRS and CDR2 YFSETQ. Trimming removed 4 bases from V and 1 base from J, with 8 bases in between. The CDR3 is made up of 13 amino acids. The CDR3 nucleotides are TGCGCCAGCAGCCGAGGGATCCAAGAGACCCAGTACTTC. Residues: CASSRGIQETQYF.

This clonotype was seen ten or more times. The J gene is TRBJ2-7, the V gene TRBV4-1; possible D gene TRBD1, 6 bases. Trimming stripped 5 bases from V and 4 bases from J, with 21 bases between. The CDR3 covers 16 residues. Germline CDR1 MGHRA, CDR2 YSYEKL. The DNA for the CDR3 is TGCGCCAGCAGCGCAACCGGGACATCGCTGATTTACGAGCAGTACTTC. Protein product: CASSATGTSLIYEQYF.

This clonotype occurred many times. J is TRBJ2-5 and V is TRBV5-1, with a weak D call TRBD2 (5 bases). The CDR3 loop spans 15 amino acids. CDR1 SGHRS and CDR2 YFSETQ come from the germline V gene. Between the trimmed V and J ends, which lost 2 bases and 1 base, there was a span of 12 bases. The CDR3 region is CASSFVLLGQETQYF. In nucleotides, the CDR3 is TGCGCCAGCAGCTTCGTATTACTAGGCCAAGAGACCCAGTACTTC. Filled out from reference TRBV5-1 and TRBJ2-5, the complete variable domain reads KAGVTQTPRYLIKTRGQQVTLSCSPISGHRSVSWYQQTPGQGLQFLFEYFSETQRNKGNFPGRFSGRQFSNSRSEMNVSTLELGDSALYLCASSFVLLGQETQYFGPGTRLLVL.

At least ten counts were recorded for this clonotype. The chain carries TRBV29-1 and TRBJ1-1; D is undetermined. In germline, CDR1 is SQVTM, CDR2 ANQGSEA. CDR3 size: 13 residues. V gave up 4 bases and J gave up 1 base, with 10 bases separating them. CDR3 nucleotides: TGCAGCGTTGTTCACAGCGCGAACACTGAAGCTTTCTTT. Its protein product is CSVVHSANTEAFF. The full variable domain, with the rest looked up from reference TRBV29-1 and TRBJ1-1, is SAVISQKPSRDICQRGTSLTIQCQVDSQVTMMFWYRQQPGQSLTLIATANQGSEATYESGFVIDKFPISRPNLTFSTLTVSNMSPEDSSIYLCSVVHSANTEAFFGQGTRLTVV.

This clonotype was detected ten times or more. The J gene is TRBJ2-2, the V gene TRBV5-1; 10 bases match TRBD1. CDR1 is SGHRS, CDR2 YFSETQ, per germline. This CDR3 contains 15 residues. V lost 1 base and J lost 6; bases outside the gene matches: 3. CDR3 coding DNA: TGCGCCAGCAGCTTGTACGGGACAGGGGCCGGGGAGCTGTTTTTT. Its translation: CASSLYGTGAGELFF.

In its sample, this clonotype was seen many times. A read error is possible here, since a much larger clone lies one base away. CDR3 DNA: TGTGCCAGCAGCCATACCCCTCAGGGGACCATATTCGGGGAGCTGTTTTTT. Its translation is CASSHTPQGTIFGELFF. The chain is built from TRBV6-5 and TRBJ2-2, with D perhaps TRBD1 (6 bases). The length of the CDR3 is 17 residues. Germline assignment: CDR1 MNHEY and CDR2 SVGAGI. Trimming took off 6 bases at V and 7 bases at J, with 24 bases between the two ends.

This chain joins TRBV5-1 and TRBJ1-1, with D tentatively TRBD1 (5 bases). The CDR3 loop spans 15 amino acids. Deletions cut 2 bases from V and 1 base from J, with 12 bases between. Looked up from germline, CDR1 is SGHRS and CDR2 is YFSETQ. This chain's CDR3 is CASSFLGATNTEAFF. DNA for the CDR3: TGCGCCAGCAGCTTTTTAGGGGCCACGAACACTGAAGCTTTCTTT.